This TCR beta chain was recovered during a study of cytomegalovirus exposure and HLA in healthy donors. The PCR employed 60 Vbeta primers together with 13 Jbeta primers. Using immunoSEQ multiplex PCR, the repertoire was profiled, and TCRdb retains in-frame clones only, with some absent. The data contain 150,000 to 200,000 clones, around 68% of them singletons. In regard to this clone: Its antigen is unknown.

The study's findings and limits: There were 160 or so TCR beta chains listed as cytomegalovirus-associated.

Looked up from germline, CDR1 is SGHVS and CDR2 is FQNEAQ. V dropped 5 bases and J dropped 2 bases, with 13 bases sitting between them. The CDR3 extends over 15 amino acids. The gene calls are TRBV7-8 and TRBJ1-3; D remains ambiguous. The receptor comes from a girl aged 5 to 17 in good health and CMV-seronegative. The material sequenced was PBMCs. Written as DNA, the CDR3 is TGTGCCAGCAGCCCACTGGCTAGCCCTGGAAACACCATATATTTT. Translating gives CASSPLASPGNTIYF.